These T cell receptor beta chains were read from a single sample in a study of identifying expanded T cells in peripheral blood. The repertoire was sequenced with immunoSEQ multiplex PCR; TCRdb's copy has only in-frame clones and lacks some. Of around 90,000 clones listed, roughly 88% were seen once; the top ten hold approximately 4%. The sequenced material came from blood. Every receptor here comes from a person between 18 and 70 years old in good health. CDR3s include the opening cysteine and the closing phenylalanine or tryptophan. The order of the fields is clone size, J gene, D gene, V gene, CDR3 DNA, CDR3 protein. The D gene is left open where the match is weak. Clone size is shown for a subset of rows, as once, few, many or a class of expanded clone.

clone size: -
J gene: TRBJ2-2
D gene: TRBD1
V gene: TRBV30
CDR3 DNA: TGTGCCTGGAGGGCAGGGGGCACCGGGGAGCTGTTTTTT
CDR3 protein: CAWRAGGTGELFF

clone size: -
J gene: TRBJ1-1
D gene: -
V gene: TRBV29-1
CDR3 DNA: TGCAGCGTTGACCCCGGGTCTGAAGCTTTCTTT
CDR3 protein: CSVDPGSEAFF

clone size: -
J gene: TRBJ1-2
D gene: -
V gene: TRBV4-3
CDR3 DNA: TGCGCCAGCAGCCAAGCGGGGGGGGCAAGGACCGACTATGGCTACACCTTC
CDR3 protein: CASSQAGGARTDYGYTF

clone size: -
J gene: TRBJ2-7
D gene: -
V gene: TRBV5-3
CDR3 DNA: TGTGCCAGCAGCCAAGGCGGAGGGGGGAGCTACGAGCAGTACTTC
CDR3 protein: CASSQGGGGSYEQYF

clone size: -
J gene: TRBJ2-3
D gene: -
V gene: TRBV18
CDR3 DNA: TGTGCCAGCTCACCCCGTCCTATGGGGGGGCTCGGGGCAGATACGCAGTATTTT
CDR3 protein: CASSPRPMGGLGADTQYF

clone size: -
J gene: TRBJ1-5
D gene: -
V gene: TRBV5-1
CDR3 DNA: TGCGCCAGCAGCTTGGAGGGGGAGAATCAGCCCCAGCATTTT
CDR3 protein: CASSLEGENQPQHF

clone size: -
J gene: TRBJ1-5
D gene: -
V gene: TRBV5-1
CDR3 DNA: TGCGCCAGCAGCACTTCCGGGAACAGCAATCAGCCCCAGCATTTT
CDR3 protein: CASSTSGNSNQPQHF

clone size: -
J gene: TRBJ2-1
D gene: TRBD2
V gene: TRBV19
CDR3 DNA: TGTGCCAGTAGTCCGCGACACCGCGGGAGCGTCGATGAGCAGTTCTTC
CDR3 protein: CASSPRHRGSVDEQFF

clone size: once
J gene: TRBJ2-7
D gene: -
V gene: TRBV23-1
CDR3 DNA: TGCGCCAGCAGTCAATTTCGTCAGGGAATGTACGAGCAGTACTTC
CDR3 protein: CASSQFRQGMYEQYF

clone size: -
J gene: TRBJ2-1
D gene: -
V gene: TRBV5-1
CDR3 DNA: TGCGCCAGCAGCATAACGGGGGCCTACACGAATGAGCAGTTCTTC
CDR3 protein: CASSITGAYTNEQFF

clone size: once
J gene: TRBJ2-7
D gene: TRBD2
V gene: TRBV10-3
CDR3 DNA: TGTGCCATCAGCCTAGCGGGAGCCAGCTACGAGCAGTACTTC
CDR3 protein: CAISLAGASYEQYF

clone size: -
J gene: TRBJ2-7
D gene: TRBD1
V gene: TRBV25-1
CDR3 DNA: TGTGCCAGCAGTGAATTCCACAGGGGCGCCTACGAGCAGTACTTC
CDR3 protein: CASSEFHRGAYEQYF

clone size: -
J gene: TRBJ1-2
D gene: -
V gene: TRBV6-5
CDR3 DNA: TGTGCCAGCAGTGAAGGACACGGGGACACCTTC
CDR3 protein: CASSEGHGDTF

clone size: once
J gene: TRBJ1-2
D gene: TRBD1
V gene: TRBV7-3
CDR3 DNA: TGTGCCAGCAGCTTAGAAGGGGGACAGGGGGCTCTTGGCTACACCTTC
CDR3 protein: CASSLEGGQGALGYTF

clone size: -
J gene: TRBJ2-7
D gene: -
V gene: TRBV7-9
CDR3 DNA: TGTGCCAGCAGCTTAGCAGGGGTTGAGTACGAGCAGTACTTC
CDR3 protein: CASSLAGVEYEQYF

clone size: once
J gene: TRBJ1-2
D gene: -
V gene: TRBV28
CDR3 DNA: TGTGCCAGCAGTTTGACGGAGGTGGGCTACACCTTC
CDR3 protein: CASSLTEVGYTF

clone size: -
J gene: TRBJ2-2
D gene: -
V gene: TRBV19
CDR3 DNA: TGTGCCAGTAGTAGGGACTCCCCCGGGACCGGGGAGCTGTTTTTT
CDR3 protein: CASSRDSPGTGELFF

clone size: -
J gene: TRBJ2-7
D gene: TRBD1
V gene: TRBV5-1
CDR3 DNA: TGCGCCAGCAGCACGGGGACAGGGGGATTAGTCCACGAGCAGTACTTC
CDR3 protein: CASSTGTGGLVHEQYF

clone size: -
J gene: TRBJ2-3
D gene: TRBD1
V gene: TRBV5-8
CDR3 DNA: TGTGCCAGCAGCTCTCTCACAGGGGGCGGGGCAGATACGCAGTATTTT
CDR3 protein: CASSSLTGGGADTQYF

clone size: once
J gene: TRBJ2-7
D gene: -
V gene: TRBV28
CDR3 DNA: TGTGCCAGCAGTTTAGTGTTTTACGAGCAGTACTTC
CDR3 protein: CASSLVFYEQYF

clone size: -
J gene: TRBJ2-1
D gene: -
V gene: TRBV7-3
CDR3 DNA: TGTGCCAGCAGCTTAACGTTGGGGGGAAAGGACTACAATGAGCAGTTCTTC
CDR3 protein: CASSLTLGGKDYNEQFF

clone size: -
J gene: TRBJ2-5
D gene: -
V gene: TRBV2
CDR3 DNA: TGTGCCAGCACCTATCAAGAGACCCAGTACTTC
CDR3 protein: CASTYQETQYF

clone size: few
J gene: TRBJ2-3
D gene: -
V gene: TRBV5-4
CDR3 DNA: TGTGCCAGCAGCCCCAGGGCTAGCACAGATACGCAGTATTTT
CDR3 protein: CASSPRASTDTQYF

clone size: -
J gene: TRBJ2-2
D gene: -
V gene: TRBV5-1
CDR3 DNA: TGCGCCAGCAGCTTGGACTATAACACCGGGGAGCTGTTTTTT
CDR3 protein: CASSLDYNTGELFF

clone size: once
J gene: TRBJ2-7
D gene: TRBD2
V gene: TRBV28
CDR3 DNA: TGTGCCAGCAGTTTAACCAGCGGGGAGGTTTACGAGCAGTACTTC
CDR3 protein: CASSLTSGEVYEQYF

clone size: -
J gene: TRBJ2-7
D gene: -
V gene: TRBV28
CDR3 DNA: TGTGCCAGCAGTTTGCCCGGGACTTTCAGCTCCTACGAGCAGTACTTC
CDR3 protein: CASSLPGTFSSYEQYF

clone size: -
J gene: TRBJ2-1
D gene: -
V gene: TRBV5-1
CDR3 DNA: TGCGCCAGCAGCTTGAGAAGCGGCTCCTACAATGAGCAGTTCTTC
CDR3 protein: CASSLRSGSYNEQFF